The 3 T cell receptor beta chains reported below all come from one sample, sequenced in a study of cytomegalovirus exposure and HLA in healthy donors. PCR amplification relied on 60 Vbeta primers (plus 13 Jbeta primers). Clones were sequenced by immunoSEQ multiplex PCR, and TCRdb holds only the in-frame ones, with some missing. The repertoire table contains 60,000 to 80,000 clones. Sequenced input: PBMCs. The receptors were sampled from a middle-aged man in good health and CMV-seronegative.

As DNA, the CDR3 is TGTGCCAGCAGCCCCCCTCCTGAGCGGCCTTCCTACAATGAGCAGTTCTTC. Translating gives CASSPPPERPSYNEQFF. V gene TRBV7-8 combines with J gene TRBJ2-1; possible D gene TRBD2, 5 bases. V lost 5 bases and J lost 1, with 18 bases in between. The CDR3 is made up of 17 amino acids. Germline V gene lookup returns CDR1 SGHVS and CDR2 FQNEAQ. The full variable domain, its missing parts supplied by reference TRBV7-8 and TRBJ2-1, is GAGVSQSPRYKVAKRGQDVALRCDPISGHVSLFWYQQALGQGPEFLTYFQNEAQLDKSGLPSDRFFAERPEGSVSTLKIQRTQQEDSAVYLCASSPPPERPSYNEQFFGPGTRLTVL.

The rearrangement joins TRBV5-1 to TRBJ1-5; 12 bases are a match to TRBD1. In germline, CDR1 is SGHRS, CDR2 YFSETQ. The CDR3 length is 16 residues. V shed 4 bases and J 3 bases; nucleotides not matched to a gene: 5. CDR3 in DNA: TGCGCCAGCAGCCTGGGGACAGGGGGCCCCAATCAGCCCCAGCATTTT. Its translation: CASSLGTGGPNQPQHF.

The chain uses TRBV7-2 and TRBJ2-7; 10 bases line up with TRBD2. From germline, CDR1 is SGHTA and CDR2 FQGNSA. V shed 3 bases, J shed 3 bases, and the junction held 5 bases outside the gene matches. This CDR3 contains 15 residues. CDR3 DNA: TGTGCCAGCAGCTTGAGGACTAGCGGAAACTACGAGCAGTACTTC. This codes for CASSLRTSGNYEQYF.